The next 7 T cell receptor beta chains were all read from a single sample in a study of tumor and adjacent non-tumor tissue in lung cancer (dated by TCRdb to 2016 to 2019). Libraries were prepared through multiplex PCR. Sequencer: Illumina HiSeq 2500. Following protocols modified from ARM-PCR, the researchers constructed TCRbeta libraries through three rounds of nested PCR with primers (Table S4). TCRdb's own reprocessing of the public reads used fastp at Q25 and MiXCR and kept productive beta chains. Entries are consolidated by CDR3 protein sequence, retaining the most common genes and DNA. The sample table records about 80,000 distinct CDR3 sequences; around 80% of these occur just once. The biggest ten clones account for roughly 15% of the sample. Bulk unsorted tissue served as the source for RNA extraction, and RNA quality was assessed using a NanoDrop ND-1000 and an Agilent 2100. The sequencing sample was made of lung tumor tissue. The receptors shown here come from a woman between 45 and 65 years old with non-small cell lung cancer.

A few counts support this clonotype. A read error may produce the germline difference seen at one junction end. This sequence joins TRBV24-1 and TRBJ1-5; D is possibly TRBD1 (5 bases). The CDR3 contains 11 residues. In germline, CDR1 is KGHDR, CDR2 SFDVKD. This CDR3 is CAMLQDQPQHF. CDR3 sequence (DNA): TGTGCCATGCTACAGGATCAGCCCCAACATTTT.

Turning to this clonotype: The CDR3 does not end in the conserved phenylalanine or tryptophan, so this is likely a read error. J is TRBJ1-2 and V is TRBV6-2 or TRBV6-3, with 7 bases lining up with TRBD1. The V gene's germline CDR1 is MNHEY and CDR2 SVGEGT. Unmatched junction bases numbered 9, after V lost 2 bases and J lost 3 bases. The CDR3 totals 16 residues. The CDR3 loop is CASSYIADRGHYGYTL. CDR3 nucleotide sequence: TGTGCCAGCAGTTACATTGCGGATAGGGGGCACTATGGCTACACCTTG.

A note on this clonotype: A much larger clonotype is one base distant, so this may be a read error. This chain uses TRBV5-4 with TRBJ2-1; 8 positions agree with TRBD1. This CDR3 spans 15 amino acids. After removal of 0 bases from V and 12 bases from J, the junction contained 11 bases not matched to a gene. Germline V gene data show CDR1 as SGHNT and CDR2 as YYREEE (reference sequence). The CDR3, as DNA: TGTGCCAGCAGCTTGGAGGGACAGGAGGCACTTGGGCAGTTCTTC. Translation gives CASSLEGQEALGQFF.

Concerning this clonotype itself: Germline and junction disagree at one end, which may indicate a read error. CDR3 in amino acids: CRVRQAAHKKLLF. CDR3 sequence (DNA): TGCAGAGTTAGACAGGCGGCGCATAAAAAACTGCTTTTT. The chain has TRBV20-1 and TRBJ1-4; maybe TRBD1 (6 bases). The CDR3 spans 13 residues. Germline CDR1 DFQATT, CDR2 SNEGSKA (reference sequence).

This clonotype was seen only a few times. An end of the junction differs from the germline gene, which may be a read error. The gene calls are TRBV20-1 and TRBJ2-3; D tentatively fits TRBD1 or TRBD2 (6 bases each). Germline CDR1 and CDR2: DFQATT and SNEGSKA (reference sequence). The CDR3 has 17 amino acids. CDR3 nucleotides: TGCAGTGCTGGAGGGGGGAGGCAGGGCGATATCACAGATACGCAATATTTT. Translation: CSAGGGRQGDITDTQYF.

Concerning this clonotype: The junction departs from the called germline gene at one end, perhaps through a read error. The chain links TRBV29-1 to TRBJ2-3; 7 positions match TRBD2. The CDR3 contains 12 residues. Germline V lookup: CDR1 SQVTM, CDR2 ANQGSEA. The CDR3 protein is CSVETSTDAQYF. The CDR3 nucleotides are TGCAGCGTCGAGACTAGCACAGATGCGCAGTATTTT.

With regard to this clonotype: Relative to the germline gene, one junction end is altered; a read error may explain this. The chain uses TRBV14 and TRBJ2-7, with TRBD1 as a possible D gene (5 bases). Germline loops: CDR1 SGHDN, CDR2 FVKESK. The CDR3 loop spans 17 amino acids. This chain's CDR3 is CANSQDHRTENVYEQYF. As DNA, the CDR3 is TGTGCCAACAGCCAAGATCACAGGACCGAAAATGTTTACGAGCAATACTTC. Combining the CDR3 with reference TRBV14 and TRBJ2-7 gives the whole variable domain EAGVTQFPSHSVIEKGQTVTLRCDPISGHDNLYWYRRVMGKEIKFLLHFVKESKQDESGMPNNRFLAERTGGTYSTLKVQPAELEDSGVYFCANSQDHRTENVYEQYFGPGTRLTVT.